This TCR beta chain is drawn from a study of blood T cell repertoires in COVID-19. At the level of the study: The United States, Italy and Spain supplied acute and convalescent COVID-19 samples. In each case, the material was cDNA or gDNA derived from T cells, B-cell-depleted T cells, or PBMCs.

This clone was observed a handful of times. J was trimmed by 7 bases and V by 3 bases; bases with no gene match: 8. This CDR3 is built from 15 residues. Germline-derived CDR1 and CDR2 are MNHEY and SVGAGI. Recruited during active infection, patients (from Seattle) were subsequently followed longitudinally. As handled by the study authors: The authors estimated nucleated cell counts from reference gene primer amplification. Produced via immunoSEQ multiplex PCR; TCRdb's table is partial and in-frame only. The V and J calls and clone size come from that table; D and trimming were worked out from the DNA. The sample carries under 200,000 clones, around nine tenths recorded once.

Material: peripheral blood. The TCR originated in a woman aged 70 to 79 with COVID-19, enrolled during active disease. This chain connects TRBV6-5 to TRBJ2-2; 7 positions agree with TRBD2. CDR3: CASSYSLATYGELFF. CDR3 sequence (DNA): TGTGCCAGCAGTTATTCACTAGCGACGTACGGGGAGCTGTTTTTT.